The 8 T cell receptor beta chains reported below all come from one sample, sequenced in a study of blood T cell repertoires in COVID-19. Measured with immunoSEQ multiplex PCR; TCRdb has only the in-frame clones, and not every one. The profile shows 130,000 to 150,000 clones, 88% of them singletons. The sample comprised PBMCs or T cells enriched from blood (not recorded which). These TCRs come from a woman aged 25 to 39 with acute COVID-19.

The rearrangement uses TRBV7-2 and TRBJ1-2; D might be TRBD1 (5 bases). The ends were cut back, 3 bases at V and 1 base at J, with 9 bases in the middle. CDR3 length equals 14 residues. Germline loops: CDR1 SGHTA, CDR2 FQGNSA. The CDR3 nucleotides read TGTGCCAGCAGCTTTACCCAGGGTAACTATGGCTACACCTTC. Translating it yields CASSFTQGNYGYTF.

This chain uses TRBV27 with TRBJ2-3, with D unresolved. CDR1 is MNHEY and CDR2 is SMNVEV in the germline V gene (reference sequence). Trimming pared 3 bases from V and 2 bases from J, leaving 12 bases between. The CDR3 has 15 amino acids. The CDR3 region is CASSFFGGYTDTQYF. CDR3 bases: TGTGCCAGCAGTTTTTTTGGCGGCTACACAGATACGCAGTATTTT.

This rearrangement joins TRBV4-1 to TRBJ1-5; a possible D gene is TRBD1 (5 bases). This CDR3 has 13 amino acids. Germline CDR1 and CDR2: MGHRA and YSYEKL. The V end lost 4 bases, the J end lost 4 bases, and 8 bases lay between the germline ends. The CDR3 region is CASSPQENQPQHF. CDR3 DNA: TGCGCCAGCAGCCCACAGGAAAATCAGCCCCAGCATTTT.

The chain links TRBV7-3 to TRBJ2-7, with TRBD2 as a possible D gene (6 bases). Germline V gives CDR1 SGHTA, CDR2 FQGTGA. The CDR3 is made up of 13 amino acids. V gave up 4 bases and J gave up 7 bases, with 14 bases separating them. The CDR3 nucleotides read TGTGCCAGCAGCTCAACATTCGGGGGAGAGCAGTACTTC. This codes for CASSSTFGGEQYF. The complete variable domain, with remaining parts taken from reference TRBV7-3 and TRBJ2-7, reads GAGVSQTPSNKVTEKGKYVELRCDPISGHTALYWYRQSLGQGPEFLIYFQGTGAADDSGLPNDRFFAVRPEGSVSTLKIQRTERGDSAVYLCASSSTFGGEQYFGPGTRLTVT.

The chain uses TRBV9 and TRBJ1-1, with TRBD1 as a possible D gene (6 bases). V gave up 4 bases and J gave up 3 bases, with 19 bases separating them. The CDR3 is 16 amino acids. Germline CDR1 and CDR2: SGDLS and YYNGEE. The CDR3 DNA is TGTGCCAGCAGCTCACTATCCAGGGGAACGGACACTGAAGCTTTCTTT. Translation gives CASSSLSRGTDTEAFF.

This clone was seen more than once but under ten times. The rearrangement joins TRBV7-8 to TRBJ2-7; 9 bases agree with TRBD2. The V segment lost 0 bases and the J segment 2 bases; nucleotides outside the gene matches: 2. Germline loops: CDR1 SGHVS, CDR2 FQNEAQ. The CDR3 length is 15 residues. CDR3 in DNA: TGTGCCAGCAGCTTAGCGCGGGGGGGGACCTACGAGCAGTACTTC. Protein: CASSLARGGTYEQYF.

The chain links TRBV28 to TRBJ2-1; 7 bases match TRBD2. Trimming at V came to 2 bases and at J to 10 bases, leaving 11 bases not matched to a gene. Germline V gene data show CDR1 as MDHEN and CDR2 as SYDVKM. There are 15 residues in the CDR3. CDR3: CASSLGGGGPFEQFF. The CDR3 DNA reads TGTGCCAGCAGTTTAGGTGGGGGAGGGCCCTTCGAGCAGTTCTTC.

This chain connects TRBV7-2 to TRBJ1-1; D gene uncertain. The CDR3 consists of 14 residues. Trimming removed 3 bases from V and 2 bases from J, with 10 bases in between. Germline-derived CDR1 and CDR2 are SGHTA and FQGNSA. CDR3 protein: CASSFNGLNTEAFF. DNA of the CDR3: TGTGCCAGCAGCTTTAATGGACTAAACACTGAAGCTTTCTTT.